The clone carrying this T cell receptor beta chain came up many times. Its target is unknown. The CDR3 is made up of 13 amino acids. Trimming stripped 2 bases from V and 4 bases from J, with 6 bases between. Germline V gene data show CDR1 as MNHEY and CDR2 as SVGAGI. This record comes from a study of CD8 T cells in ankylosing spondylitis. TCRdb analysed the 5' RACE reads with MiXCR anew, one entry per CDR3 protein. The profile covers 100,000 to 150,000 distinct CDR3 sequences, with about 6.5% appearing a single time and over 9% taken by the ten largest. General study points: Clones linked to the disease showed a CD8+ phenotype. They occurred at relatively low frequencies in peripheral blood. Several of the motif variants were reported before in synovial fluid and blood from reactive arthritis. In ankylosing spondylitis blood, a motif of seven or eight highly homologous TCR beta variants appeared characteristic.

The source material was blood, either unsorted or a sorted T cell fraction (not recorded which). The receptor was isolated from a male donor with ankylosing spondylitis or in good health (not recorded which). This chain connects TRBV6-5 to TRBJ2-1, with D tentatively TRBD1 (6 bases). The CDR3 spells CASSYDRYNEQFF. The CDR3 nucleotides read TGTGCCAGCAGTTACGACAGGTACAATGAGCAGTTCTTC.